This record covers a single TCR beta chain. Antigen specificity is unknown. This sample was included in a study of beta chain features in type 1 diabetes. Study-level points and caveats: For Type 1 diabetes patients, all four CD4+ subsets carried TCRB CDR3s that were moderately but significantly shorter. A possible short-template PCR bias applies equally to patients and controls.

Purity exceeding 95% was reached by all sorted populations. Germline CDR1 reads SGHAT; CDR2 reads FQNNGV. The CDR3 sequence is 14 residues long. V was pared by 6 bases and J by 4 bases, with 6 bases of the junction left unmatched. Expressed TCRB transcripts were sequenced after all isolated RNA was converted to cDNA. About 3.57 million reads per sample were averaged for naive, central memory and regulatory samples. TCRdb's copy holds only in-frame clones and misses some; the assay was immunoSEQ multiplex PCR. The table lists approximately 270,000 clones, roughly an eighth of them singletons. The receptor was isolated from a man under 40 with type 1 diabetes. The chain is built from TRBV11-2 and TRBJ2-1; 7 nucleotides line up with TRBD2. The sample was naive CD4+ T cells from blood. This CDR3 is CASSPQREYNEQFF. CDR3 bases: TGTGCCAGCAGTCCCCAGCGGGAATACAATGAGCAGTTCTTC.